This T cell receptor (beta chain) was captured in a study of T cells in Graves' hyperthyroidism and ophthalmopathy. This clonotype was counted at least ten times. Amplified TCR beta CDR3 regions derived from RNA transcripts. HTBI primers were employed in a first-round RT-PCR of the TCR CDR3. MiXCR was run by TCRdb on the multiplex PCR reads, yielding one entry per CDR3 protein. The data hold fewer than 300,000 distinct CDR3 sequences, with about 16% observed a single time. Trimming cost V 7 bases and J 0 bases; bases outside gene matches: 3. The germline V gene encodes CDR1 SNHLY and CDR2 FYNNEI. This CDR3 spans 14 amino acids.

This sequence joins TRBV2 and TRBJ2-1; 7 bases map to TRBD2. Sequenced sample: blood. This receptor was obtained from a woman aged 45-60 years with Graves' hyperthyroidism that later progressed to Graves' ophthalmopathy. CDR3 in DNA: TGTGCCAGCATGCGGGAGAGCTCCTACAATGAGCAGTTCTTC. Residues: CASMRESSYNEQFF.